Shown below are 29 T cell receptor beta chains from a single sample sequenced in a study of identical twins. TCRdb used MiXCR to reprocess the 5' RACE reads, holding one entry per CDR3 protein. Here the sample spans about 790,000 distinct CDR3 sequences, 15% to 20% being singletons. In addition, the sample was reused for a study of T cells expressing NK-cell markers.

Sequencing was performed on PBMCs. The receptors come from a woman between 18 and 29 years old in good health.

The rearrangement joins TRBV12-3 or TRBV12-4 to TRBJ2-7, with a weak D call TRBD2 (6 bases). The ends were cut back, 3 bases at V and 3 bases at J, with 9 bases in the middle. This CDR3 comprises 13 residues. CDR3 DNA: TGTGCCAGCAGTTTCGGGGGACTCTACGAGCAGTACTTC. As protein: CASSFGGLYEQYF.

This clonotype showed up just once. The V and J genes are TRBV9 and TRBJ2-1; D is unclear. The V end lost 0 bases, the J end lost 6 bases, and 10 bases lay between the germline ends. This CDR3 has 14 amino acids. Germline lookup yields CDR1 SGDLS and CDR2 YYNGEE. For the CDR3, the DNA is TGTGCCAGCAGCGTAGAAGCTAGTTCCAATGAGCAGTTCTTC. Protein: CASSVEASSNEQFF. Together with reference TRBV9 and TRBJ2-1, the CDR3 gives the full variable domain: DSGVTQTPKHLITATGQRVTLRCSPRSGDLSVYWYQQSLDQGLQFLIQYYNGEERAKGNILERFSAQQFPDLHSELNLSSLELGDSALYFCASSVEASSNEQFFGPGTRLTVL.

This clonotype was seen more than once but under ten times. This sequence joins TRBV20-1 and TRBJ2-5; D gene unclear. Germline CDR1 DFQATT, CDR2 SNEGSKA (reference sequence). CDR3 length: 14 amino acids. V was pared by 3 bases and J by 0 bases, with 11 bases between. CDR3 region: CSASRKGYQETQYF. CDR3 sequence (DNA): TGCAGTGCTAGCCGAAAAGGGTACCAAGAGACCCAGTACTTC.

This clonotype was recorded many times. The rearrangement uses TRBV3-1 and TRBJ1-4, with no clear D. The CDR3 extends over 16 amino acids. The V gene lost 1 base and the J gene lost 5 bases, with 14 bases spanning the gap. CDR1 is LGHDT and CDR2 is YNNKEL in the germline V gene (reference sequence). This CDR3 is CASSQGATQWNEKLFF. The CDR3 DNA follows: TGTGCCAGCAGCCAAGGGGCAACGCAGTGGAATGAAAAACTGTTTTTT.

This clonotype was counted many times. The rearrangement links TRBV12-3 or TRBV12-4 to TRBJ1-1; tentatively, D is TRBD1 (5 bases). The CDR3 extends over 13 amino acids. V was shortened by 5 bases and J by 4 bases, with 11 bases between the two germline ends. CDR3 bases: TGTGCCAGCAGTGGAGGGGTGAGCACTGAAGCTTTCTTT. It yields the protein CASSGGVSTEAFF.

This clonotype occurred a few times. This rearrangement joins TRBV12-3 or TRBV12-4 to TRBJ2-2, with 10 bases lining up with TRBD2. This CDR3 region has 14 residues. V lost 7 bases to trimming and J lost 8 bases; unmatched junction nucleotides: 7. The CDR3 nucleotides are TGTGCCAGCAATCCTAGCGGGGGAATGGGGGAGCTGTTTTTT. Translated: CASNPSGGMGELFF.

This clonotype was observed a single time. V is TRBV7-2 and J is TRBJ1-2, with D possibly matching TRBD1 (5 bases). Deletions cut 3 bases from V and 9 bases from J, with 11 bases between. The CDR3 consists of 12 residues. Germline V lookup: CDR1 SGHTA, CDR2 FQGNSA. The CDR3 nucleotides are TGTGCCAGCAGCTTGCAGGGACTGAGCTACACCTTC. Translated: CASSLQGLSYTF.

The chain joins TRBV7-2 to TRBJ2-5; 11 nucleotides align to TRBD1. This CDR3 contains 15 residues. Germline V CDR1 and CDR2: SGHTA, FQGNSA. With 5 bases clipped from V and 1 base from J, the junction kept 3 bases outside the gene matches. This chain's CDR3 is CASSAGQGGQETQYF. The CDR3 DNA reads as TGTGCCAGCAGCGCGGGACAGGGGGGCCAAGAGACCCAGTACTTC.

This clonotype was recorded a few times. The gene calls are TRBV20-1 and TRBJ2-3; D uncertain. Trimming removed 2 bases at V and 6 bases at J, with 12 bases between. The CDR3 length is 13 residues. Germline V gives CDR1 DFQATT, CDR2 SNEGSKA (reference sequence). The CDR3 protein is CSARIHDWDTQYF. The CDR3 DNA sequence: TGCAGTGCTAGAATCCACGATTGGGATACGCAGTATTTT.

This clonotype was picked up a small number of times. The chain links TRBV29-1 to TRBJ2-7, with 7 bases identical to TRBD1. CDR3 size: 14 residues. The trim removed 8 bases at V and 3 bases at J, leaving 13 bases unmatched. The germline CDR1 and CDR2 sequences are SQVTM and ANQGSEA. The CDR3 protein is CSILDRDRDYEQYF. In DNA, the CDR3 is TGCAGCATTCTGGACCGGGACAGAGACTACGAGCAGTACTTC.

CDR3 sequence reads: CASSPTVLAGELFF. CDR3 DNA: TGTGCCAGCAGCCCGACAGTCTTAGCCGGGGAGCTGTTTTTT. The genes are TRBV6-1 and TRBJ2-2; possible D gene TRBD1, 5 bases. The germline CDR1 and CDR2 sequences are MNHNS and SASEGT. The CDR3 spans 14 residues. Trimming took 6 bases from V and 6 from J, leaving 14 bases between them.

This clonotype was found a few times. The chain links TRBV18 to TRBJ2-7; D is perhaps TRBD1 or TRBD2 (5 bases each). The germline V and J ends were trimmed by 2 bases and 5 bases, with 13 bases remaining between them. The germline gives CDR1 KGHSH, CDR2 LQKENI. The length of the CDR3 is 14 residues. DNA for the CDR3: TGTGCCAGCTCACCAATGAGGGGTGGGGACGAGCAGTACTTC. As protein: CASSPMRGGDEQYF. Full variable domain (rest looked up from reference TRBV18 and TRBJ2-7): NAGVMQNPRHLVRRRGQEARLRCSPMKGHSHVYWYRQLPEEGLKFMVYLQKENIIDESGMPKERFSAEFPKEGPSILRIQQVVRGDSAAYFCASSPMRGGDEQYFGPGTRLTVT.

This clonotype turned up a few times. This chain links TRBV12-3 or TRBV12-4 with TRBJ1-2; unclear D gene. The CDR3 contains 13 residues. Trimming stripped 3 bases from V and 2 bases from J, with 7 bases between. DNA of the CDR3: TGTGCCAGCAGTTTTGTGCCCAACTATGGCTACACCTTC. This encodes CASSFVPNYGYTF.

This clonotype appeared a few times. This sequence joins TRBV5-5 and TRBJ2-1; D is possibly TRBD1 (5 bases). CDR3 length equals 15 residues. Germline V CDR1 and CDR2: SGHKS, YYEKEE (reference sequence). Trimming took 4 bases from V and 2 from J, leaving 13 bases between them. CDR3 DNA sequence: TGTGCCAGCAGCCCTCGGCAGGGAACCTACAATGAGCAGTTCTTC. Translated, it gives CASSPRQGTYNEQFF. Looking up the rest from reference TRBV5-5 and TRBJ2-1 gives the full variable domain: DAGVTQSPTHLIKTRGQQVTLRCSPISGHKSVSWYQQVLGQGPQFIFQYYEKEERGRGNFPDRFSARQFPNYSSELNVNALLLGDSALYLCASSPRQGTYNEQFFGPGTRLTVL.

CDR3 in DNA: TGCAGTGCTATTGAGACTAGCGGTTACAATGAGCAGTTCTTC. Amino acids: CSAIETSGYNEQFF. The chain has TRBV20-1 and TRBJ2-1, with 9 bases aligning to TRBD2. This CDR3 comprises 14 residues. V lost 4 bases and J lost 4; bases outside the gene matches: 5. From germline, CDR1 is DFQATT and CDR2 SNEGSKA (reference sequence).

The genes are TRBV6-2 or TRBV6-3 and TRBJ2-7; D is perhaps TRBD1 (8 bases). Germline values: CDR1 MNHEY, CDR2 SVGEGT. V lost 4 bases and J lost 5, with 18 bases in between. The CDR3 consists of 15 residues. CDR3 DNA sequence: TGTGCCAGCAGTTCGGGAGGACAGGGTACCCACGAGCAGTACTTC. Translation: CASSSGGQGTHEQYF.

The J gene is TRBJ2-2, the V gene TRBV9; 12 positions match TRBD1. This CDR3 spans 17 amino acids. Germline trimming cut 3 bases from V and 8 bases from J; bases unmatched to any gene: 11. From germline, CDR1 is SGDLS and CDR2 YYNGEE. The CDR3 DNA reads as TGTGCCAGCAGCGATCACCGGGACAGGGGGCTTGATGGGGAGCTGTTTTTT. It specifies CASSDHRDRGLDGELFF.

This clonotype has more than one count but fewer than ten. The rearrangement uses TRBV5-1 and TRBJ2-1; TRBD1 is a possible D gene (6 bases). The germline CDR1 and CDR2 sequences are SGHRS and YFSETQ. The CDR3 sequence is 15 residues long. With 0 bases removed from V and 2 bases from J, the gap between germline ends came to 9 bases. The CDR3 region is CASSLEQGPYNEQFF. DNA of the CDR3: TGCGCCAGCAGCTTGGAACAGGGCCCCTACAATGAGCAGTTCTTC.

The chain employs TRBV27 and TRBJ2-1; D is undetermined. Germline V gene data show CDR1 as MNHEY and CDR2 as SMNVEV (reference sequence). The CDR3 covers 12 residues. Trimming shortened V by 8 bases and J by 8 bases, and 13 bases separated the two germline ends. CDR3 sequence reads: CASRSMPDEQFF. The CDR3 DNA follows: TGTGCCAGCCGATCTATGCCCGATGAGCAGTTCTTC.

This clonotype was counted only a few times. The chain couples TRBV20-1 to TRBJ1-1; 7 nucleotides line up with TRBD1. Germline V gives CDR1 DFQATT, CDR2 SNEGSKA (reference sequence). The CDR3 sequence is 13 residues long. J was trimmed by 2 bases and V by 6 bases; bases with no gene match: 6. For the CDR3, the DNA is TGCAGTGCCCAGGGGACAGTTAACACTGAAGCTTTCTTT. Protein sequence: CSAQGTVNTEAFF.

This clonotype was picked up a small number of times. V gene TRBV19 combines with J gene TRBJ1-2; D not certain. The germline V and J ends were trimmed by 3 bases and 0 bases, with 8 bases remaining between them. The CDR3 is 14 residues long. CDR1 is LNHDA and CDR2 is SQIVND in the germline V gene (reference sequence). CDR3 residues: CASSISGANYGYTF. The CDR3 DNA follows: TGTGCCAGTAGTATTTCTGGGGCTAACTATGGCTACACCTTC.

This clonotype was detected many times. The rearrangement links TRBV20-1 to TRBJ2-7; 11 nucleotides agree with TRBD2. Germline assignment: CDR1 DFQATT and CDR2 SNEGSKA (reference sequence). The CDR3 length is 14 residues. V lost 3 bases to trimming and J lost 1 base; unmatched junction nucleotides: 2. The CDR3 here is CSARTSGISYEQYF. The CDR3 nucleotides are TGCAGTGCTAGGACTAGCGGGATATCCTACGAGCAGTACTTC.

The V call is TRBV12-3 or TRBV12-4, the J call TRBJ2-5; TRBD2 might be the D (5 bases). This CDR3 has 15 residues. Trimming pared 5 bases from V and 5 bases from J, leaving 18 bases between. The CDR3 DNA follows: TGTGCCAGCAGTCTCGGTCCCCAATGGGAGGAGACCCAGTACTTC. Translating gives CASSLGPQWEETQYF.

This clonotype was counted only a few times. This sequence joins TRBV20-1 and TRBJ2-7, with D possibly being TRBD2 (7 bases). The germline V gene has CDR1 DFQATT and CDR2 SNEGSKA (reference sequence). V lost 0 bases and J 2 bases, leaving 14 bases between the germline ends. The CDR3 contains 15 residues. DNA of the CDR3: TGCAGTGCTAGAGATCGGCGGGGGCCGACCTACGAGCAGTACTTC. This gives the protein CSARDRRGPTYEQYF.

This clonotype was seen more than once but under ten times. V is TRBV9 and J is TRBJ2-5; 13 positions agree with TRBD2. From germline, CDR1 is SGDLS and CDR2 YYNGEE. After removal of 3 bases from V and 0 bases from J, the junction contained 5 bases not matched to a gene. This CDR3 contains 17 residues. CDR3 nucleotides: TGTGCCAGCAGCGACGGACTAGCGGGAGAAAACCAAGAGACCCAGTACTTC. Translated, it gives CASSDGLAGENQETQYF.

The J gene is TRBJ2-7, the V gene TRBV12-3 or TRBV12-4; possible D gene TRBD2, 7 bases. V dropped 8 bases and J dropped 3 bases, with 14 bases sitting between them. The CDR3 contains 13 residues. This CDR3 reads CASAVGGGYEQYF. As DNA, the CDR3 is TGTGCCAGCGCGGTAGGGGGGGGCTACGAGCAGTACTTC.

The chain employs TRBV5-6 and TRBJ2-3; D possibly corresponds to TRBD2 (5 bases). The V and J ends lost 5 bases and 5 bases respectively, with 21 bases between them. The germline V gene has CDR1 SGHDT and CDR2 YYEEEE. There are 16 residues in the CDR3. The CDR3 DNA follows: TGTGCCAGCAGTCGGCGGTCGGGGTTTGGGTTAGATACGCAGTATTTT. Translation: CASSRRSGFGLDTQYF.

The chain has TRBV10-2 and TRBJ2-7; 10 bases match TRBD1. Germline lookup yields CDR1 WSHSY and CDR2 SAAADI. The V and J ends lost 6 bases and 5 bases, in that order; junction bases with no gene match: 4. The CDR3 is made up of 13 amino acids. CDR3 amino acids: CASSGTGADEQYF. CDR3 in DNA: TGCGCCAGCAGCGGGACAGGGGCGGACGAGCAGTACTTC.

The V gene is TRBV9, the J gene TRBJ2-7; 7 bases are shared with TRBD2. J gave up 1 base and V 5 bases, and 9 bases lay outside the gene matches. CDR3 length: 15 residues. Germline CDR1 is SGDLS and CDR2 is YYNGEE. This CDR3 reads CASSHASGSSYEQYF. The CDR3 DNA reads as TGTGCCAGCAGTCACGCTAGCGGATCTTCCTACGAGCAGTACTTC.